This T cell receptor beta chain came from a study of cytomegalovirus exposure and HLA in healthy donors. Study information: An analysis done earlier identified 120 million or so unique TCR beta sequences from about 179 million T cells. Within the Caucasian-associated ancestry cluster were 65% to 85% of the roughly 360 genotyped donors.

The primer mix had 60 Vbeta and 13 Jbeta primers. Generated by immunoSEQ multiplex PCR, the TCRdb table keeps only in-frame clones and is missing some. Of tens of thousands of clones detected, roughly four fifths appear once; the ten largest clones hold 3.5% to 4%. This clone was observed once. No antigen is known for it. Study-wide results and limits: A later analysis reportedly identified an Asian-associated ancestry cluster as carrying fewer N-insertions than the approximately 710-donor mean. Common viral pathogens seemed, in a later analysis, to connect with several of the most significant clusters.

Germline V gene data show CDR1 as LNHNV and CDR2 as YYDKDF (reference sequence). Trimming removed 0 bases at V and 7 bases at J, with 10 bases between. This CDR3 has 15 amino acids. The receptor comes from a man aged 45-65 years in good health and CMV-seronegative. Material for sequencing was PBMCs. The chain uses TRBV15 and TRBJ1-6; D may be TRBD1 (5 bases). The CDR3 spells CATSRDRGTNSPLHF. In DNA form, the CDR3 reads TGTGCCACCAGCAGAGATCGGGGGACGAATTCACCCCTCCACTTT.